The 18 T cell receptor beta chains in this list originate from one sample, sequenced in a study of T cells in women clearing cervical HPV infection. Sequenced by immunoSEQ multiplex PCR; TCRdb stores in-frame clones only, minus some. Its clone listing holds tens of thousands of clones. The specimen was blood buffy coat. The receptors stem from a woman between 18 and 69 years old with a cervical HPV16 infection that either progressed to CIN3+ or cleared (not recorded which).

Comments on this clone: The read ends 3 residues early relative to the CDR3; the germline J gene fills the gap. The chain carries TRBV2 and TRBJ1-2; TRBD1 might be the D (5 bases). Germline assignment: CDR1 SNHLY and CDR2 FYNNEI. This CDR3 is built from 14 residues. This CDR3 is CASRMGTSGKDYTF. The part of the CDR3 DNA that was read is TGTGCCAGCAGAATGGGGACTAGCGGGAAAGAC.

Turning to this clone: The sequenced fragment ends 3 residues before the CDR3 boundary, so the rest is inferred from the germline J gene. The chain uses TRBV19 and TRBJ2-7; D not certain. The CDR3 loop spans 11 amino acids. CDR1 is LNHDA and CDR2 is SQIVND in the germline V gene (reference sequence). V was clipped by 3 bases and J by 6 bases, with 6 bases between them. CDR3 bases read: TGTGCCAGTAGTATCCGGTCCGAG. This encodes CASSIRSE. The whole CDR3 sequence is CASSIRSEQYF.

Concerning this clone itself: Read coverage stops 3 residues before the CDR3 terminus; the germline J gene supplies the remainder. The chain recombines TRBV11-3 with TRBJ1-1; D remains unclear. The ends were cut back, 4 bases at V and 1 base at J, with 7 bases in the middle. Germline V lookup: CDR1 SGHNT, CDR2 YENEEA. The CDR3 has 13 amino acids. CDR3 bases read: TGTGCCAGCAGCTCCCACACGAACACTGAA. Its translation is CASSSHTNTE. The entire CDR3 reads CASSSHTNTEAFF.

On this clone: The read ends 3 residues before the CDR3 terminus; that terminus is restored from the germline J gene. This rearrangement joins TRBV12-3 or TRBV12-4 to TRBJ1-2; tentative D call: TRBD1 (5 bases). The CDR3 consists of 16 residues. The germline V and J ends were trimmed by 5 bases and 3 bases, with 19 bases remaining between them. CDR3: CASSPGGWGRDYGYTF. CDR3 DNA (partial): TGTGCCAGCAGTCCGGGGGGATGGGGGAGAGACTATGGC.

As to this clone: The CDR3 is cut off 3 residues early in the read; its end comes from the germline J gene. The V gene is TRBV20-1, the J gene TRBJ2-6; 12 nucleotides agree with TRBD1. The CDR3 extends over 19 amino acids. Germline-derived CDR1 and CDR2 are DFQATT and SNEGSKA (reference sequence). V was pared by 2 bases and J by 4 bases, with 12 bases of the junction left unmatched. The chain's CDR3 is CSARPGTGGARTGANVLTF. The DNA read from the CDR3 is TGCAGTGCTAGACCCGGGACAGGGGGCGCTAGGACAGGGGCCAACGTC.

On this clone: The CDR3 end is not reached by the read, which stops 3 residues before it; the germline J gene fills it in. This chain links TRBV6-1 with TRBJ1-2; D is uncertain. The CDR3 is made up of 14 amino acids. Germline lookup yields CDR1 MNHNS and CDR2 SASEGT. The CDR3 bases that were read are TGTGCCAGCAGTGAACGCGAAGGGTCATTCGGC. Protein: CASSEREGSFG. The CDR3 reads in full as CASSEREGSFGYTF.

Regarding this clone: The read is 3 residues too short to cover the CDR3 end, so that end is filled in from the germline J gene. V and J are TRBV7-2 and TRBJ2-1; D is unclear. This CDR3 has 13 amino acids. Germline values: CDR1 SGHTA, CDR2 FQGNSA. V was clipped by 8 bases and J by 0 bases, with 8 bases between them. The sequenced part of the CDR3 DNA is TGTGCCAGCGCGGCGAGCTCCTACAATGAG. Translation gives CASAASSYNE. The full CDR3 is CASAASSYNEQFF. The entire variable domain, with the rest obtained from reference TRBV7-2 and TRBJ2-1, is as follows: GAGVSQSPSNKVTEKGKDVELRCDPISGHTALYWYRQSLGQGLEFLIYFQGNSAPDKSGLPSDRFSAERTGGSVSTLTIQRTQQEDSAVYLCASAASSYNEQFFGPGTRLTVL.

Details on this clone: Read coverage stops 3 residues before the CDR3 terminus; the germline J gene supplies the remainder. The genes are TRBV19 and TRBJ1-4; D remains ambiguous. This CDR3 has 15 amino acids. The germline V and J ends were trimmed by 7 bases and 2 bases, with 14 bases remaining between them. The germline gives CDR1 LNHDA, CDR2 SQIVND (reference sequence). The CDR3: CASKASGNTNEKLFF. The CDR3 DNA, read in part, is TGTGCCAGTAAAGCCTCGGGGAATACTAATGAAAAA. The variable domain in full, with the rest retrieved from reference TRBV19 and TRBJ1-4, is DGGITQSPKYLFRKEGQNVTLSCEQNLNHDAMYWYRQDPGQGLRLIYYSQIVNDFQKGDIAEGYSVSREKKESFPLTVTSAQKNPTAFYLCASKASGNTNEKLFFGSGTQLSVL.

The CDR3 bases that were read are TGTGCCTGGAGTGTGGGACTGGGAGCTGGTGGC. It is translated as CAWSVGLGAGG. The entire CDR3 protein is CAWSVGLGAGGYTF. The chain is built from TRBV30 and TRBJ1-2; D is perhaps TRBD1 (5 bases). The read halts 3 residues ahead of the CDR3 end, with the missing end drawn from the germline J gene. Germline V gene lookup returns CDR1 GTSNPN and CDR2 SVGIG (reference sequence). Trimming shortened V by 0 bases and J by 7 bases, and 15 bases separated the two germline ends. The CDR3 spans 14 residues.

Worth noting for this clone: The read comes to an end 3 residues before the CDR3 does, leaving the germline J gene to fill in the end. The rearrangement joins TRBV19 to TRBJ2-1; 9 bases line up with TRBD2. Germline assignment: CDR1 LNHDA and CDR2 SQIVND (reference sequence). V was pared by 2 bases and J by 7 bases, with 9 bases of the junction left unmatched. The CDR3 is 16 amino acids. CDR3 DNA (partial): TGTGCCAGTAGTATATTAGCGGGGGCCCGGGGAAATGAG. It encodes CASSILAGARGNE. The whole CDR3 sequence is CASSILAGARGNEQFF.

A remark on this clone: The CDR3 goes on 3 residues after the read ends, and that part is filled in from the germline J gene. The chain combines TRBV19 with TRBJ1-4; D remains unclear. V lost 4 bases, J lost 8 bases, and 8 bases lay in between. Per the germline V gene, CDR1 is LNHDA and CDR2 is SQIVND (reference sequence). The CDR3 contains 12 residues. CDR3 DNA, as far as it was read: TGTGCCAGTAGTAGGGCGGGCGAAAAA. This codes for CASSRAGEK. The complete CDR3 protein is CASSRAGEKLFF.

As concerns this clone: From the germline J gene comes the end of the CDR3, since the read stops 3 residues before it. This rearrangement joins TRBV5-1 to TRBJ1-4, with 7 nucleotides matching TRBD1. V lost 4 bases and J lost 5; bases outside the gene matches: 5. The length of the CDR3 is 14 residues. Germline-derived CDR1 and CDR2 are SGHRS and YFSETQ. This chain's CDR3 is CASSKSQGNEKLFF. Partial CDR3 DNA: TGCGCCAGCAGCAAGTCACAGGGGAATGAAAAA.

Regarding this clone: Read coverage stops 3 residues before the CDR3 terminus; the germline J gene supplies the remainder. The chain has TRBV14 and TRBJ2-5; 7 nucleotides match TRBD1. J was trimmed by 6 bases and V by 1 base; bases with no gene match: 14. Germline V gives CDR1 SGHDN, CDR2 FVKESK. The CDR3 extends over 17 amino acids. CDR3 sequence reads: CASSQVGRQGARQTQYF. The CDR3 bases that were read are TGTGCCAGCAGCCAAGTCGGCAGACAGGGTGCACGGCAGACC.

As regards this clone: Coverage ceases 3 residues before the CDR3 finishes, and the germline J gene fills in the end. The V call is TRBV20-1, the J call TRBJ1-5; 10 nucleotides agree with TRBD1. In germline, CDR1 is DFQATT, CDR2 SNEGSKA (reference sequence). After removal of 0 bases from V and 0 bases from J, the junction contained 11 bases not matched to a gene. CDR3 length equals 19 residues. The sequenced CDR3 bases are TGCAGTGCTAGAGATGTGGTAGGGACAGGGGCAGGTAGCAATCAGCCC. Translating it yields CSARDVVGTGAGSNQP. The whole CDR3 is CSARDVVGTGAGSNQPQHF.

CDR3 bases read: TGCGCCAGCAGCTCGGGACTAGAGAACACCGGGGAG. Encoded protein: CASSSGLENTGE. The CDR3, in full, reads CASSSGLENTGELFF. The chain carries TRBV5-1 and TRBJ2-2; TRBD2 matches at 8 bases. The CDR3 goes on 3 residues after the read ends, and that part is filled in from the germline J gene. V was clipped by 3 bases and J by 1 base; unmatched bases: 2. The CDR3 length is 15 residues. Germline V gene lookup returns CDR1 SGHRS and CDR2 YFSETQ. Combining the CDR3 with reference TRBV5-1 and TRBJ2-2 gives the whole variable domain KAGVTQTPRYLIKTRGQQVTLSCSPISGHRSVSWYQQTPGQGLQFLFEYFSETQRNKGNFPGRFSGRQFSNSRSEMNVSTLELGDSALYLCASSSGLENTGELFFGEGSRLTVL.

In regard to this clone: The read comes to an end 3 residues before the CDR3 does, leaving the germline J gene to fill in the end. This sequence joins TRBV19 and TRBJ1-1; 8 bases align to TRBD1. The CDR3 runs 15 residues. With 1 base clipped from V and 6 bases from J, the junction kept 7 bases outside the gene matches. Germline V gene lookup returns CDR1 LNHDA and CDR2 SQIVND (reference sequence). The sequenced CDR3 bases are TGTGCCAGTAGTATAGGGGGCGGGACAGGCCCTGAA. It is translated as CASSIGGGTGPE. In full, the CDR3 reads CASSIGGGTGPEAFF. Full variable domain (missing parts from reference TRBV19 and TRBJ1-1): DGGITQSPKYLFRKEGQNVTLSCEQNLNHDAMYWYRQDPGQGLRLIYYSQIVNDFQKGDIAEGYSVSREKKESFPLTVTSAQKNPTAFYLCASSIGGGTGPEAFFGQGTRLTVV.

Concerning this clone itself: The missing CDR3 end, 3 residues past where the read stops, is filled in from the germline J gene. V gene TRBV5-1 combines with J gene TRBJ1-2; 7 bases are shared with TRBD1. V shed 7 bases and J 3 bases; nucleotides not matched to a gene: 6. Germline CDR1 reads SGHRS; CDR2 reads YFSETQ. The CDR3 is 13 residues long. The CDR3 loop reads CASAAGGYYGYTF. The sequenced CDR3 bases are TGCGCCAGCGCGGCAGGGGGGTACTATGGC.

A word on this clone: The DNA ends 3 residues before the CDR3 does, and the rest of the CDR3 is filled in from the germline J gene. V usage is TRBV5-1 and J usage is TRBJ2-3; possibly TRBD1 for D (6 bases). In germline, CDR1 is SGHRS, CDR2 YFSETQ. V lost 4 bases to trimming and J lost 4 bases, with 13 bases between them. The CDR3 is 14 amino acids. The CDR3: CASSEGGLADTQYF. The CDR3 bases that were read are TGCGCCAGCAGCGAAGGGGGTTTGGCAGATACG.